This TCR beta chain derives from a study of T cells after yellow fever vaccination. From the 5' RACE reads, TCRdb called clonotypes with MiXCR, one entry per CDR3 protein. The sample carries about 73,000 distinct CDR3 sequences, just under 8% recorded once. Deletions cut 1 base from V and 2 bases from J, with 25 bases between. This CDR3 has 20 amino acids. In germline, CDR1 is SGHVS, CDR2 FQNEAQ. This sample comprised CD8+ T cells sorted from PBMCs, obtained on the day of the yellow fever booster vaccination. The chain carries TRBV7-8 and TRBJ2-3; no definite D call. This TCR came from a man aged 30 to 45 who received the YFV17D yellow fever vaccine. In DNA form, the CDR3 reads TGTGCCAGCAGCTTAGAGGCTAATTCCTTAGCTGGGCCTTACACAGATACGCAGTATTTT. Its translation: CASSLEANSLAGPYTDTQYF.